Each of the 21 T cell receptor beta chains below was sequenced from the same sample in a study of T cell responses to AZD1222 COVID-19 vaccine. TCRdb keeps only in-frame clones here, not all; method: immunoSEQ multiplex PCR. The sample yields approximately 110,000 clones, 91% seen once. Here the sequenced sample was peripheral blood, taken on day 0 of AZD1222 vaccination. The receptors were sampled from an adult in good health.

This clone was recorded only once. The chain is built from TRBV27 and TRBJ2-7; D is possibly TRBD2 (6 bases). Trimming stripped 5 bases from V and 3 bases from J, with 11 bases between. Germline values: CDR1 MNHEY, CDR2 SMNVEV (reference sequence). The CDR3 sequence is 13 residues long. For the CDR3, the DNA is TGTGCCAGCAGTGATAGCGGACACTACGAGCAGTACTTC. It translates to CASSDSGHYEQYF.

J is TRBJ1-5 and V is TRBV18, with D possibly matching TRBD1 (6 bases). Germline CDR1 and CDR2: KGHSH and LQKENI. The length of the CDR3 is 15 residues. Trimming cost V 6 bases and J 3 bases, with 15 bases left between them. CDR3 region: CASSRSSGDNQPQHF. The CDR3 DNA reads TGTGCCAGCTCCCGATCGTCAGGGGACAATCAGCCCCAGCATTTT.

The genes are TRBV19 and TRBJ1-5; D ambiguous. V was shortened by 0 bases and J by 3 bases, with 9 bases between the two germline ends. This CDR3 is 15 amino acids long. Germline lookup yields CDR1 LNHDA and CDR2 SQIVND (reference sequence). The CDR3 sequence is CASSIDSGYNQPQHF. The DNA of the CDR3 is TGTGCCAGTAGTATAGATTCGGGATACAATCAGCCCCAGCATTTT.

This chain joins TRBV27 and TRBJ1-5; weak D call: TRBD1 (6 bases). This CDR3 contains 18 residues. Germline lookup yields CDR1 MNHEY and CDR2 SMNVEV (reference sequence). Trimming took off 3 bases at V and 2 bases at J, with 20 bases between the two ends. CDR3 sequence (DNA): TGTGCCAGCAGTTTTGGTCGTCCACAGGACAGTCGCAATCAGCCCCAGCATTTT. As protein: CASSFGRPQDSRNQPQHF.

This clone has a single count. The chain joins TRBV7-9 to TRBJ2-7; TRBD1 might be the D (6 bases). The CDR3 is made up of 14 amino acids. Germline loops: CDR1 SEHNR, CDR2 FQNEAQ (reference sequence). The germline V and J ends were trimmed by 5 bases and 2 bases, with 13 bases remaining between them. The CDR3 loop is CASSPGQRPYEQYF. The CDR3 DNA reads as TGTGCCAGCAGCCCCGGACAGAGACCCTACGAGCAGTACTTC.

This sequence joins TRBV2 and TRBJ1-6; D is uncertain. CDR3 length: 14 amino acids. Germline CDR1 reads SNHLY; CDR2 reads FYNNEI. V was cut by 6 bases and J by 5 bases, with 11 bases left in between. CDR3 in DNA: TGTGCCAGCAGAACGGGGAGCCATAATTCACCCCTCCACTTT. It yields the protein CASRTGSHNSPLHF.

The count of this clone is one. DNA for the CDR3: TGTGCCAGCTCACCGATACTAGGCAATGAGCAGTTCTTC. Translated, it gives CASSPILGNEQFF. The rearrangement joins TRBV18 to TRBJ2-1; D possibly corresponds to TRBD2 (5 bases). This CDR3 contains 13 residues. From germline, CDR1 is KGHSH and CDR2 LQKENI. The V and J ends lost 3 bases and 6 bases respectively, with 9 bases between them.

The rearrangement uses TRBV5-4 and TRBJ2-1; tentative D call: TRBD2 (6 bases). CDR3 length: 14 amino acids. CDR1 is SGHNT and CDR2 is YYREEE in the germline V gene (reference sequence). The V end was cut by 3 bases, the J end by 6 bases, with 13 bases between. The CDR3 DNA is TGTGCCAGCAGCTCGAGGGACTTGAGCAATGAGCAGTTCTTC. This codes for CASSSRDLSNEQFF.

This chain links TRBV5-1 with TRBJ2-3, with a tentative D call TRBD1 (5 bases). The V gene lost 0 bases and the J gene lost 0 bases, with 14 bases spanning the gap. CDR1 SGHRS and CDR2 YFSETQ come from the germline V gene. The CDR3 has 17 residues. This CDR3 reads CASSLAMGRVSTDTQYF. The CDR3 bases are TGCGCCAGCAGCTTGGCCATGGGGCGAGTAAGCACAGATACGCAGTATTTT.

A single count supports this clone. The chain employs TRBV15 and TRBJ2-5, with D possibly TRBD2 on 6 matching bases. CDR1 and CDR2 from the germline V gene are LNHNV and YYDKDF (reference sequence). Trimming removed 4 bases at V and 2 bases at J, with 8 bases between. This CDR3 has 13 residues. The CDR3 sequence is CATSISGQETQYF. The CDR3 DNA follows: TGTGCCACCAGCATAAGCGGGCAAGAGACCCAGTACTTC.

The rearrangement joins TRBV11-3 to TRBJ2-1, with 7 bases matching TRBD2. The CDR3 loop spans 18 amino acids. The trim removed 0 bases at V and 5 bases at J, leaving 13 bases unmatched. CDR1 and CDR2 (germline): SGHNT, YENEEA. CDR3 residues: CASSLDHGGSAKNNEQFF. DNA of the CDR3: TGTGCCAGCAGCTTAGATCATGGCGGGAGTGCCAAAAACAATGAGCAGTTCTTC.

The rearrangement uses TRBV19 and TRBJ2-2; the match to TRBD1 covers 9 bases. The ends lost 6 bases at V and 7 bases at J; junction bases unmatched: 6. Germline V CDR1 and CDR2: LNHDA, SQIVND (reference sequence). This CDR3 comprises 14 residues. CDR3 coding DNA: TGTGCCAGTAGGACACAGGGGGCGGGCGGGGAGCTGTTTTTT. This sequence encodes CASRTQGAGGELFF.

The chain has TRBV6-5 and TRBJ1-4, with 7 bases lining up with TRBD1. Germline V gene sequence: CDR1 MNHEY, CDR2 SVGAGI. CDR3 length: 15 residues. The trim removed 6 bases at V and 4 bases at J, leaving 8 bases unmatched. The CDR3 protein is CASSLTGTVNEKLFF. The CDR3 DNA sequence: TGTGCCAGCAGCCTAACCGGGACAGTTAATGAAAAACTGTTTTTT.

The rearrangement links TRBV18 to TRBJ1-1; D gene unclear. Germline V gene lookup returns CDR1 KGHSH and CDR2 LQKENI. This CDR3 is built from 11 residues. The germline V and J ends were trimmed by 6 bases and 3 bases, with 5 bases remaining between them. The chain's CDR3 is CASSHYTEAFF. The CDR3 DNA is TGTGCCAGCTCGCACTACACTGAAGCTTTCTTT.

The chain couples TRBV18 to TRBJ2-7; 12 bases fit TRBD1. Germline CDR1 is KGHSH and CDR2 is LQKENI. The CDR3 is 18 amino acids. The trim removed 3 bases at V and 5 bases at J, leaving 14 bases unmatched. CDR3 protein: CASSPGQGAKVGSDEQYF. DNA of the CDR3: TGTGCCAGCTCACCGGGACAGGGGGCGAAGGTTGGGTCGGACGAGCAGTACTTC.

The chain employs TRBV5-6 and TRBJ1-2; 8 positions match TRBD1. The CDR3 has 14 residues. With V trimmed by 0 bases and J by 5 bases, 3 bases remained unmatched. Germline-derived CDR1 and CDR2 are SGHDT and YYEEEE. CDR3 in amino acids: CASSLGQGLYGYTF. CDR3 DNA: TGTGCCAGCAGCTTGGGACAGGGGCTTTATGGCTACACCTTC.

CDR3 sequence (DNA): TGTGCCAGCAGTTTCTCTGGGTACGTCGAGCAGTACTTC. Residues: CASSFSGYVEQYF. This chain joins TRBV12-3 or TRBV12-4 and TRBJ2-7; the D is unclear. This CDR3 comprises 13 residues. Trimming stripped 3 bases from V and 6 bases from J, with 12 bases between.

The J gene is TRBJ2-1, the V gene TRBV27; 8 nucleotides agree with TRBD2. The CDR3 consists of 14 residues. V dropped 6 bases and J dropped 5; count of bases not matched to a gene: 6. CDR1 MNHEY and CDR2 SMNVEV come from the germline V gene (reference sequence). The CDR3 DNA sequence: TGTGCCAGCAGACGCGGGGGGACAAACAATGAGCAGTTCTTC. This translates into CASRRGGTNNEQFF.

The chain links TRBV18 to TRBJ1-2; a weak D match, TRBD1 (6 bases). V lost 0 bases and J lost 4, with 18 bases in between. This CDR3 has 17 amino acids. Germline CDR1 KGHSH, CDR2 LQKENI. CDR3 sequence reads: CASSPPGASQGGYGYTF. The CDR3 DNA is TGTGCCAGCTCACCACCGGGGGCATCACAGGGCGGCTATGGCTACACCTTC.

Worth noting for this clone: Other DNA sequences within the sample encode an identical CDR3. The chain joins TRBV6-4 to TRBJ1-5; D uncertain. This CDR3 has 13 residues. With 6 bases removed from V and 4 bases from J, the gap between germline ends came to 10 bases. Germline values: CDR1 MRHNA, CDR2 SNTAGT. The CDR3 loop reads CASSPEGNQPQHF. The DNA of the CDR3 is TGTGCCAGCAGCCCCGAGGGTAATCAGCCCCAGCATTTT.

The chain combines TRBV7-8 with TRBJ1-1; no reliable D call. The CDR3 is made up of 15 amino acids. The V end lost 2 bases, the J end lost 1 base, and 11 bases lay between the germline ends. CDR1 SGHVS and CDR2 FQNEAQ come from the germline V gene. CDR3 sequence reads: CASSLSTRQNTEAFF. CDR3 DNA: TGTGCCAGCAGCTTAAGTACTCGCCAGAACACTGAAGCTTTCTTT.